The present entry profiles one TCR beta chain with its context. This entry comes from a study of blood T cell repertoires in COVID-19. In the study overall: T cells, B-cell-depleted T cells, or PBMCs supplied cDNA or gDNA.

The authors' processing: It was from reference gene primer amplification that nucleated cell counts were estimated. Data came from immunoSEQ multiplex PCR; TCRdb stores just in-frame clones and leaves some out. V and J calls plus clone size are reproduced from that table; the DNA served to infer D and trimming. The sample has 29,000 or so clones, 92% seen once; the top ten hold roughly 2.3%. The source material was peripheral blood. The sequence was collected from a man aged 50 to 59 with active COVID-19.

The CDR3 sequence is CASSLNQGPYGYTF. CDR3 bases: TGTGCCAGCAGCTTAAACCAGGGTCCCTATGGCTACACCTTC. The V call is TRBV7-2, the J call TRBJ1-2; the D gene is possibly TRBD1 (5 bases). Per germline, CDR1 SGHTA and CDR2 FQGNSA. V was clipped by 2 bases and J by 4 bases, with 11 bases between them. The length of the CDR3 is 14 residues.